This T cell receptor beta chain was obtained from a study of regulatory T cells in long-lasting Graves disease. There are 14 residues in the CDR3. Germline loops: CDR1 SGHTA, CDR2 FQGTGA. The V end lost 5 bases, the J end lost 10 bases, and 20 bases lay between the germline ends. Library construction for TCR beta used iRepertoire HTBI primers and Arm-PCR of CDR3 regions. TCRdb re-called the multiplex PCR reads through MiXCR, storing one row per CDR3 protein. The sample lists 600,000 to 850,000 distinct CDR3 sequences; approximately 31% were seen once. Overall study results and limits: Persistent disease favored TRBV28, TRBJ1-2 and TRBJ2-5.

The time point: persistent/refractory GD, antithyroid drugs over 5 years with positive TRAb. There was RNA extracted from PBMCs, and the TCR library was made from it. Patients all came to the study from an endocrinology department in Xi'an, China. Around 8.2 milliliters of peripheral blood were drawn into EDTA tubes. About this clonotype: The antigen is unknown.

This sequence was found in a female donor with Graves disease. The chain recombines TRBV7-3 with TRBJ1-2; perhaps TRBD1 as D (5 bases). Sequenced material: peripheral blood mononuclear cells (PBMCs), taken when the disease was refractory, from a patient treated with antithyroid drugs. The CDR3 is CASSPTGTGRIYTF. For the CDR3, the DNA is TGTGCCAGCAGCCCAACCGGGACGGGGAGGATCTACACCTTC.